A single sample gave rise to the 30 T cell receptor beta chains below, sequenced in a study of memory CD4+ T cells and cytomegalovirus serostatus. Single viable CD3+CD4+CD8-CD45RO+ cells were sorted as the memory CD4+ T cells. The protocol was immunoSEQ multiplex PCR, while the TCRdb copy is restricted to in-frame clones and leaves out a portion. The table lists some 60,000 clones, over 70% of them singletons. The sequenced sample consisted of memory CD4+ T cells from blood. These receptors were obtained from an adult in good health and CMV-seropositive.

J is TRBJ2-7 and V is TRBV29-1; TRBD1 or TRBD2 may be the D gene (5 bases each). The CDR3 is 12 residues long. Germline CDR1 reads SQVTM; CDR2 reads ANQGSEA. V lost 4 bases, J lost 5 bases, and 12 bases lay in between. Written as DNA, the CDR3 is TGCAGCGTTGCCGTGGGACCCGACGAGCAGTACTTC. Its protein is CSVAVGPDEQYF.

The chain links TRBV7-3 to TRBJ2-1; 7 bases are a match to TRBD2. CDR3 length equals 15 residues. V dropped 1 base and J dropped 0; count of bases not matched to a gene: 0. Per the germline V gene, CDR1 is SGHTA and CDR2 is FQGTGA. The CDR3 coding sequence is TGTGCCAGCAGCTTAAGCGGGAGCTCCTACAATGAGCAGTTCTTC. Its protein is CASSLSGSSYNEQFF. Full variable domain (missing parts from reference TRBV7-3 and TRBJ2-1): GAGVSQTPSNKVTEKGKYVELRCDPISGHTALYWYRQSLGQGPEFLIYFQGTGAADDSGLPNDRFFAVRPEGSVSTLKIQRTERGDSAVYLCASSLSGSSYNEQFFGPGTRLTVL.

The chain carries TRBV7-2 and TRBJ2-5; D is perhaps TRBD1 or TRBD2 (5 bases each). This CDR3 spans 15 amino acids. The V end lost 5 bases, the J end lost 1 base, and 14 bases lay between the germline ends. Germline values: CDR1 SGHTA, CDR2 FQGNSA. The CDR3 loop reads CASSEGPQIQETQYF. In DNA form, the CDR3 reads TGTGCCAGCAGCGAGGGACCGCAAATCCAAGAGACCCAGTACTTC.

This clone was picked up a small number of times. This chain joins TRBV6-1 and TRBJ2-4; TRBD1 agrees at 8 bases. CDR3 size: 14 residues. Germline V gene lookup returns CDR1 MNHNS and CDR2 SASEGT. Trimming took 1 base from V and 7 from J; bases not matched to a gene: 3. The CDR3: CASSEVGTGNIQYF. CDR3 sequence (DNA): TGTGCCAGCAGTGAAGTCGGGACAGGCAACATTCAGTACTTC.

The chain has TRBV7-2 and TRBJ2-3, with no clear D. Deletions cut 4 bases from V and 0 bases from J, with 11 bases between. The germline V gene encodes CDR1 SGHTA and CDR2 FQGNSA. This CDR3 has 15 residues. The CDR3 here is CASSSQGTSTDTQYF. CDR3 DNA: TGTGCCAGCAGCTCCCAAGGAACGAGCACAGATACGCAGTATTTT.

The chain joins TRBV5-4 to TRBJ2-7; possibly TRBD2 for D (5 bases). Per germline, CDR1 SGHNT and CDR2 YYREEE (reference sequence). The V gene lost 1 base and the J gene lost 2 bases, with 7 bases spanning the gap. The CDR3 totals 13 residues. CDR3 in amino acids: CASSLPGTYEQYV. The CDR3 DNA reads TGTGCCAGCAGCTTGCCGGGAACCTACGAGCAGTACGTC.

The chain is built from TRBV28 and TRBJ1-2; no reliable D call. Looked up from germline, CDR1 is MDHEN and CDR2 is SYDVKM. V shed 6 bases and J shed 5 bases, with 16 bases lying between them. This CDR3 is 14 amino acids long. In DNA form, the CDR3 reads TGTGCCAGCAGCTATGGACGCCGATCGTATGGCTACACCTTC. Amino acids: CASSYGRRSYGYTF.

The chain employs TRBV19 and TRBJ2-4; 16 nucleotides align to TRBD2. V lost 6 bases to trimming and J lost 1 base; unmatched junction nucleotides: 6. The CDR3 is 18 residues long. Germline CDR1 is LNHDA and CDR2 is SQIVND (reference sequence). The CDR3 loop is CASRGLAGGKWAKNIQYF. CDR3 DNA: TGTGCCAGTAGGGGACTAGCGGGAGGGAAGTGGGCCAAAAACATTCAGTACTTC.

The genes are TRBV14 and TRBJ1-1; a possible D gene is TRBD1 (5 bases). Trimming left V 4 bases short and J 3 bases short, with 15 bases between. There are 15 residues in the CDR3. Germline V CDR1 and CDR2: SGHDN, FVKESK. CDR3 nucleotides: TGTGCCAGCAGCCGCCGGGGCCTGGTGTACACTGAAGCTTTCTTT. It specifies CASSRRGLVYTEAFF.

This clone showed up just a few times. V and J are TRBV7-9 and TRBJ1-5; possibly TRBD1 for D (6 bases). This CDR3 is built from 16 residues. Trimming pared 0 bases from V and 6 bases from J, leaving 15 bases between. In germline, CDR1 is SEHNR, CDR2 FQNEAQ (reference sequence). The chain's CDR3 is CASSLASGGAGQPQHF. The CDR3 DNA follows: TGTGCCAGCAGCTTAGCGTCGGGGGGGGCGGGTCAGCCCCAGCATTTT.

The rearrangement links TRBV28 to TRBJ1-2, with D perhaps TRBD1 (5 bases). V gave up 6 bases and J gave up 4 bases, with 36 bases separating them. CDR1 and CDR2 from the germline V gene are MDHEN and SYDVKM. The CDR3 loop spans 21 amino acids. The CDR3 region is CASSRGVRKRTVDRGSYGYTF. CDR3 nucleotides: TGTGCCAGCAGCCGGGGGGTTCGAAAACGGACCGTCGACAGAGGAAGCTATGGCTACACCTTC.

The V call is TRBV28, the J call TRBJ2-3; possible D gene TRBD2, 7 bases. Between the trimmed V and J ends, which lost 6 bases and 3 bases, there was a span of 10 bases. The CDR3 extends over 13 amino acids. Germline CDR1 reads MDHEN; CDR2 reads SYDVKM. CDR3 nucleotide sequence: TGTGCCAGCAGGGGGGGGGCAACAGATACGCAGTATTTT. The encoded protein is CASRGGATDTQYF.

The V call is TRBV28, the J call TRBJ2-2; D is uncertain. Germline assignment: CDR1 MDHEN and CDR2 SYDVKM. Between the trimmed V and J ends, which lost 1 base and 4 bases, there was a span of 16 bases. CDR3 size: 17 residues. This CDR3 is CASSLSLAPFPTGELFF. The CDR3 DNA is TGTGCCAGCAGTTTATCCCTCGCACCGTTTCCCACCGGGGAGCTGTTTTTT. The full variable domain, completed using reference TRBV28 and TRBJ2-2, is DVKVTQSSRYLVKRTGEKVFLECVQDMDHENMFWYRQDPGLGLRLIYFSYDVKMKEKGDIPEGYSVSREKKERFSLILESASTNQTSMYLCASSLSLAPFPTGELFFGEGSRLTVL.

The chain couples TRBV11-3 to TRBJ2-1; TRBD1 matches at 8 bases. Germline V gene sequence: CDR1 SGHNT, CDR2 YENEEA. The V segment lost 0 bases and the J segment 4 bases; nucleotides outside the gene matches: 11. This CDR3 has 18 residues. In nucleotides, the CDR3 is TGTGCCAGCAGCTTAGACCAATCCGGGACAGGATTTTACAATGAGCAGTTCTTC. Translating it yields CASSLDQSGTGFYNEQFF.

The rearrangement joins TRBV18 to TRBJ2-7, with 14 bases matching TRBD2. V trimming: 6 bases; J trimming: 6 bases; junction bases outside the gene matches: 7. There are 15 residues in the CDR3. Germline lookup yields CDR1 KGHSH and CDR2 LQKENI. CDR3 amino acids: CASSGGLAGVGEQYV. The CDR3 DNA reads TGTGCCAGCTCGGGGGGACTAGCGGGAGTAGGCGAGCAGTACGTC.

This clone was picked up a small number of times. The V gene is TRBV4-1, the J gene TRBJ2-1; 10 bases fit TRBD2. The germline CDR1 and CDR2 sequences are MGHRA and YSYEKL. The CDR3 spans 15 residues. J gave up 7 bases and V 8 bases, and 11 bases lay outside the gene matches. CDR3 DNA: TGCGCCAGCGGATGGACTAGCGGCCTCAGGAATGAGCAGTTCTTC. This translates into CASGWTSGLRNEQFF.

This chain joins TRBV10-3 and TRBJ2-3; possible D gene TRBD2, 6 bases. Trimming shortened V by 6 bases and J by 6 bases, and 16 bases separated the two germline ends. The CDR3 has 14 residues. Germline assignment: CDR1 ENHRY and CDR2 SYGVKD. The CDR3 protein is CAIRRLESDDTQYF. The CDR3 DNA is TGTGCCATCAGGAGACTAGAAAGTGACGATACGCAGTATTTT.

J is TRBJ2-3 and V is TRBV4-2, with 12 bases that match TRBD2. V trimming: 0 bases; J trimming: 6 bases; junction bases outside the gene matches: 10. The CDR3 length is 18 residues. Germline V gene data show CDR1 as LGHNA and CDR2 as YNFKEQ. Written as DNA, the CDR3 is TGTGCCAGCAGCCAAGAAGCACCCGCTAGCGGGAGGGCGGATACGCAGTATTTT. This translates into CASSQEAPASGRADTQYF.

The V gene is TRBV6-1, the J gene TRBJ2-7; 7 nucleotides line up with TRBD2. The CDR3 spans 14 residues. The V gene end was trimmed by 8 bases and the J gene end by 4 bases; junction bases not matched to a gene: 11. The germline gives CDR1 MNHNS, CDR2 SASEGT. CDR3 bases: TGTGCCAGCCGGATGGGCGGGAGTGGGTACGAGCAGTACTTC. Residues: CASRMGGSGYEQYF.

CDR3: CASKGGSRSDNQPQHF. CDR3 in DNA: TGTGCCAGTAAGGGGGGCTCGAGGTCGGATAATCAGCCCCAGCATTTT. This chain links TRBV19 with TRBJ1-5; tentative D call: TRBD1 (6 bases). V shed 7 bases and J shed 4 bases, with 20 bases lying between them. The CDR3 has 16 residues. Germline CDR1 reads LNHDA; CDR2 reads SQIVND (reference sequence).

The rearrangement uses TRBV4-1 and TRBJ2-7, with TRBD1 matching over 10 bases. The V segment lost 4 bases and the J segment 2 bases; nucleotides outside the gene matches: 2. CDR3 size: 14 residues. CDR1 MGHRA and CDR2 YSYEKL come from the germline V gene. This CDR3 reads CASSRDRGPYEQYF. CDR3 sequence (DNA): TGCGCCAGCAGCCGGGACAGGGGACCCTACGAGCAGTACTTC.

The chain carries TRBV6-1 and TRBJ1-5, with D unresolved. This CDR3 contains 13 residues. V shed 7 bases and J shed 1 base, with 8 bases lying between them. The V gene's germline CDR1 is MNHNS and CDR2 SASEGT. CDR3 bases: TGTGCCAGCAACCCATGGAGCAATCAGCCCCAGCATTTT. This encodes CASNPWSNQPQHF.

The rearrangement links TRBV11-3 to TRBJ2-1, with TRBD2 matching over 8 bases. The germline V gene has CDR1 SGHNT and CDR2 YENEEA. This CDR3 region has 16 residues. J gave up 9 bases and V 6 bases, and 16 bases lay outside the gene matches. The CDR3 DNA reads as TGTGCCAGCAGTTCGGGTTTCGAGCGGGAGACGAGTGAGCAGTTCTTC. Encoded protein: CASSSGFERETSEQFF.

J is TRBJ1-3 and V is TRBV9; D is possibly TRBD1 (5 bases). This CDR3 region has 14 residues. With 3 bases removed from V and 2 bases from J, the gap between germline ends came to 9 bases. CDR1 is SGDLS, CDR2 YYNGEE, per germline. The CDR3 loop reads CASSAGSAGNTIYF. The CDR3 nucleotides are TGTGCCAGCAGCGCAGGGTCGGCTGGAAACACCATATATTTT. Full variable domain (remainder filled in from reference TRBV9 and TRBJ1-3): DSGVTQTPKHLITATGQRVTLRCSPRSGDLSVYWYQQSLDQGLQFLIQYYNGEERAKGNILERFSAQQFPDLHSELNLSSLELGDSALYFCASSAGSAGNTIYFGEGSWLTVV.

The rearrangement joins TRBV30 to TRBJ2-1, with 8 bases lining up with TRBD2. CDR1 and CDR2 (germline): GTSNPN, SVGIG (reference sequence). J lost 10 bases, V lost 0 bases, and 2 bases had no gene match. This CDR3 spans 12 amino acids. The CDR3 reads CAWSVRLAEQFF. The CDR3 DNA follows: TGTGCCTGGAGTGTACGACTAGCGGAGCAGTTCTTC. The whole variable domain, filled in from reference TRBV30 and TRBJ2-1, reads SQTIHQWPATLVQPVGSPLSLECTVEGTSNPNLYWYRQAAGRGLQLLFYSVGIGQISSEVPQNLSASRPQDRQFILSSKKLLLSDSGFYLCAWSVRLAEQFFGPGTRLTVL.

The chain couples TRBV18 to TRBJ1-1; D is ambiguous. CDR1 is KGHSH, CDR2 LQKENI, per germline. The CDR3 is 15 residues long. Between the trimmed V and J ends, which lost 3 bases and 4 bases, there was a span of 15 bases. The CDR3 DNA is TGTGCCAGCTCACCGAAAGGAGGGATAGGCACTGAAGCTTTCTTT. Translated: CASSPKGGIGTEAFF.

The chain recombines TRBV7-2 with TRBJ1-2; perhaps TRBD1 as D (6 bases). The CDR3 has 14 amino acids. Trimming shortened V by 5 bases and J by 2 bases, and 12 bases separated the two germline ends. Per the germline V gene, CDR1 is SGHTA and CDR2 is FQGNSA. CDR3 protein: CASSAGQLNYGYTF. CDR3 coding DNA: TGTGCCAGCAGCGCTGGACAGCTCAACTATGGCTACACCTTC. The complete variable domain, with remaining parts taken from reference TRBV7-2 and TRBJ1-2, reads GAGVSQSPSNKVTEKGKDVELRCDPISGHTALYWYRQSLGQGLEFLIYFQGNSAPDKSGLPSDRFSAERTGGSVSTLTIQRTQQEDSAVYLCASSAGQLNYGYTFGSGTRLTVV.

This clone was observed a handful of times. The CDR3, as DNA: TGTGCCTGGAGCTCTCGGATAGAAGCTTTCTTT. Protein sequence: CAWSSRIEAFF. The rearrangement links TRBV30 to TRBJ1-1; D call uncertain. This CDR3 has 11 residues. V was shortened by 3 bases and J by 8 bases, with 10 bases between the two germline ends. Germline CDR1 and CDR2: GTSNPN and SVGIG (reference sequence).

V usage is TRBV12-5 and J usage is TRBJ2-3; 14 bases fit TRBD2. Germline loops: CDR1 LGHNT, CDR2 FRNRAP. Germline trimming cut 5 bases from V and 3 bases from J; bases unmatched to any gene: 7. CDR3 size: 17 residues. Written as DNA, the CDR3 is TGTGCTAGTGGTGCCGGGACTAGCGGGAGAGGGACAGATACGCAGTATTTT. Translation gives CASGAGTSGRGTDTQYF.

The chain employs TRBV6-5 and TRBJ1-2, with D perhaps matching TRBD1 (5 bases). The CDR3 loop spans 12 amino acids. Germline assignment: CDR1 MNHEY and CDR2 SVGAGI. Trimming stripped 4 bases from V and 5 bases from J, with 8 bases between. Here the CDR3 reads CASSFEGYGYTF. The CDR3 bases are TGTGCCAGCAGTTTCGAGGGGTATGGCTACACCTTC.